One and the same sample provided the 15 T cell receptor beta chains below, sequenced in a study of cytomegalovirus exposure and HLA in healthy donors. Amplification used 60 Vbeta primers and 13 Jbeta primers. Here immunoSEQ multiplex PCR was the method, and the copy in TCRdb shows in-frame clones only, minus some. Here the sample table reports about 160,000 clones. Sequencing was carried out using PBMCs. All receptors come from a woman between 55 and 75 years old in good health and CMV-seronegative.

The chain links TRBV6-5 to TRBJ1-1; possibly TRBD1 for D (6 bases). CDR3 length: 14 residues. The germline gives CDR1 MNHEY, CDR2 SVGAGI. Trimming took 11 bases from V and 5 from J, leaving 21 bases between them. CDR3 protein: CASNRANILTEAFF. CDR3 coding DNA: TGTGCCTCGAACAGGGCTAATATATTAACTGAAGCTTTCTTT.

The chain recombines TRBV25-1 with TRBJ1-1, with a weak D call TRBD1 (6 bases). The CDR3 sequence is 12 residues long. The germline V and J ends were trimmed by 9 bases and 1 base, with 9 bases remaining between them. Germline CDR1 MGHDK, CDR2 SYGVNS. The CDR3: CAREQGNTEAFF. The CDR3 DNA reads TGTGCCAGAGAACAGGGGAACACTGAAGCTTTCTTT.

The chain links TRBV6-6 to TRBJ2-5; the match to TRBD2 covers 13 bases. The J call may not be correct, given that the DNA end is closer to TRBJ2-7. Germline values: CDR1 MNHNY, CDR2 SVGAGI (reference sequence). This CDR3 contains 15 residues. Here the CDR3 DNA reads TGTGCCAGCAGTACCTGGACTAGCGGGAGTTACGAGCAGTACTTC. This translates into CASSTWTSGSYEQYF.

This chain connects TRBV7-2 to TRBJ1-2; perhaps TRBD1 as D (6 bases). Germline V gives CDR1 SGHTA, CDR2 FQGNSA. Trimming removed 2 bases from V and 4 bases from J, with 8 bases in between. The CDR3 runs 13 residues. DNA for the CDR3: TGTGCCAGCAGCTTAACAGGGTTCTATGGCTACACCTTC. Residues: CASSLTGFYGYTF.

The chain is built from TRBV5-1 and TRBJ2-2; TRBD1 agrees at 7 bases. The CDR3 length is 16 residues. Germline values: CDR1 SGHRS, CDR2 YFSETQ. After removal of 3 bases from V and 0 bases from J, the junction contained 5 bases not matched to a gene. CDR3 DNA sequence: TGCGCCAGCAGCTCCACCGGGACAGCGAACACCGGGGAGCTGTTTTTT. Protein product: CASSSTGTANTGELFF. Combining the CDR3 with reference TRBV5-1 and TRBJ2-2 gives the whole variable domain KAGVTQTPRYLIKTRGQQVTLSCSPISGHRSVSWYQQTPGQGLQFLFEYFSETQRNKGNFPGRFSGRQFSNSRSEMNVSTLELGDSALYLCASSSTGTANTGELFFGEGSRLTVL.

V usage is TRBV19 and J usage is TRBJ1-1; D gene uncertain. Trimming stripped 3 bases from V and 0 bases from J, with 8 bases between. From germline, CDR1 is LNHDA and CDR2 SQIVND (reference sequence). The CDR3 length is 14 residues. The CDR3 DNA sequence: TGTGCCAGTAGTATTGGAGGGATGAACACTGAAGCTTTCTTT. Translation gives CASSIGGMNTEAFF.

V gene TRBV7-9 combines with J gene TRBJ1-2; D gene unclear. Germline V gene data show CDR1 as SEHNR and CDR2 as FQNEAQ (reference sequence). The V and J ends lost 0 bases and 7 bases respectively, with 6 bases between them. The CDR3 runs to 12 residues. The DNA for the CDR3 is TGTGCCAGCAGCTTAGCAGAGGTTGGCTACACCTTC. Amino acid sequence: CASSLAEVGYTF.

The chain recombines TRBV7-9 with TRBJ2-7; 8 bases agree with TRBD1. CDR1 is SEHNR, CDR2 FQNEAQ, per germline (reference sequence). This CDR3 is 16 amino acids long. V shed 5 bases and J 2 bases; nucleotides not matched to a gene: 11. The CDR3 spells CASSPLPWTGTYEQYF. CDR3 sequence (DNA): TGTGCCAGCAGCCCCCTTCCGTGGACAGGGACCTACGAGCAGTACTTC.

The CDR3 sequence: CASSLVRDRVMNTEAFF. The CDR3 DNA follows: TGTGCCAGCAGCTTAGTTCGGGACAGGGTCATGAACACTGAAGCTTTCTTT. The chain is built from TRBV11-2 and TRBJ1-1; 9 bases line up with TRBD1. Trimming at V came to 1 base and at J to 0 bases, leaving 6 bases not matched to a gene. The CDR3 sequence is 17 residues long. Looked up from germline, CDR1 is SGHAT and CDR2 is FQNNGV.

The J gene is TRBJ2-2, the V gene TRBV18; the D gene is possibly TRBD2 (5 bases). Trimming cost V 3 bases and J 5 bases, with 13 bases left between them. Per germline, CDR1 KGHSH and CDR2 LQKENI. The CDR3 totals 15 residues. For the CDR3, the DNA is TGTGCCAGCTCACCCGCGGGCCGGGGTACCGGGGAGCTGTTTTTT. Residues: CASSPAGRGTGELFF.

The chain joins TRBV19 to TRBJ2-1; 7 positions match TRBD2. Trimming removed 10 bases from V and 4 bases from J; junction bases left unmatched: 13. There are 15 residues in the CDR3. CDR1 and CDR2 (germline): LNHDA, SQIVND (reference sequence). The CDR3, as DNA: TGTGCCACCGCTCTTCCGGGGGGTCCTTACAATGAGCAGTTCTTC. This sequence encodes CATALPGGPYNEQFF.

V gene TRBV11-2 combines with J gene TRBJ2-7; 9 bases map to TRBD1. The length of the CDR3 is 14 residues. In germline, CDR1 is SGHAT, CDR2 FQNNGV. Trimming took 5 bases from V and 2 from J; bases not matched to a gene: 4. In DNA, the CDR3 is TGTGCCAGCAGCCCGGGACAGGGTCCCTACGAGCAGTACTTC. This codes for CASSPGQGPYEQYF.

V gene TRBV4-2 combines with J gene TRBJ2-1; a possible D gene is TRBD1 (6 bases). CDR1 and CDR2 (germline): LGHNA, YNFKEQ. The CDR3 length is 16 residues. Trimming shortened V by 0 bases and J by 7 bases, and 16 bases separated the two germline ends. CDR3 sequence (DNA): TGTGCCAGCAGCCAAGACCAGGGGCTCCAGGGGAATGAGCAGTTCTTC. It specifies CASSQDQGLQGNEQFF.

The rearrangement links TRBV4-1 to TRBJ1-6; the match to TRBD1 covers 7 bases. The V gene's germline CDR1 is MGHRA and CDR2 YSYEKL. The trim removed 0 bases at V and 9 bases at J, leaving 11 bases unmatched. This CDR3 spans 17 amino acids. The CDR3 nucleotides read TGCGCCAGCAGCCAAGATACAAGGGGGCCGGTGGGTTCACCCCTCCACTTT. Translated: CASSQDTRGPVGSPLHF.

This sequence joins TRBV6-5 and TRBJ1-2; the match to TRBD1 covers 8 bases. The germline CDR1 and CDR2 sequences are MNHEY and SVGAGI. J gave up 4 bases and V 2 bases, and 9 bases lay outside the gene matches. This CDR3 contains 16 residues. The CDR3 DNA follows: TGTGCCAGCAGTTACACTTCCGGGACAGGAGTCTATGGCTACACCTTC. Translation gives CASSYTSGTGVYGYTF.